These T cell receptor beta chains were read from a single sample in a study of a mutant IDH1 vaccine in newly diagnosed glioma. Clones were read by immunoSEQ multiplex PCR, and TCRdb kept only the in-frame ones, dropping some. Among 40,000 to 60,000 clones listed, approximately 79% were seen once. Their target antigens are unknown. This specimen consisted of PBMCs, obtained from a glioma patient whose treatment included an IDH1 peptide vaccine. These TCRs come from a man between 40 and 49 years old with glioma. Each CDR3 is given with its conserved first and last residue.

length: 12
J: TRBJ1-5
V: TRBV6-1
CDR3: CASSLTGGAQHF

length: 13
J: TRBJ1-1
V: TRBV29-1
CDR3: CSVEGQPDTEAFF

length: 15
J: TRBJ1-6
V: TRBV13
CDR3: CASSSLPLTSSPLHF

length: 13
J: TRBJ1-1
V: TRBV5-4
CDR3: CASSLDRVYEAFF

length: 14
J: TRBJ1-2
V: TRBV19
CDR3: CASSIVGGRAGYTF

length: 14
J: TRBJ2-1
V: TRBV2
CDR3: CASSPGTGFNEQFF

length: 12
J: TRBJ2-2
V: TRBV9
CDR3: CASSVLSGELFF

length: 17
J: TRBJ2-5
V: TRBV6-4
CDR3: CASSDYLGPPEGETQYF

length: 17
J: TRBJ1-1
V: TRBV5-1
CDR3: CASSLGGIPRVGAEAFF

length: 15
J: TRBJ2-7
V: TRBV7-2
CDR3: CASSLGAGGPHEQYF

length: 16
J: TRBJ2-5
V: TRBV7-9
CDR3: CASSFRTSGDQETQYF

length: 13
J: TRBJ1-1
V: TRBV6-5
CDR3: CASSTQGTTEAFF

length: 14
J: TRBJ1-1
V: TRBV7-2
CDR3: CASSFDRLTLRAFF

length: 15
J: TRBJ1-1
V: TRBV7-2
CDR3: CASSFGTVMNTEAFF

length: 12
J: TRBJ2-3
V: TRBV6-5
CDR3: CASSGSTDTQYF

length: 11
J: TRBJ1-2
V: TRBV6-6
CDR3: CASTSYYGYTF

length: 15
J: TRBJ1-2
V: TRBV4-1
CDR3: CASSQGGLQYYGYTF

length: 14
J: TRBJ1-5
V: TRBV7-8
CDR3: CASSLRTGNQPQHF

length: 15
J: TRBJ1-2
V: TRBV5-1
CDR3: CASSSSGTGTFGYTF

length: 17
J: TRBJ1-1
V: TRBV4-2
CDR3: CASSRRNGGGMNTEAFF

length: 16
J: TRBJ1-6
V: TRBV5-1
CDR3: CASSPRGTGLNSPLHF

length: 15
J: TRBJ1-1
V: TRBV6-5
CDR3: CASSYSTGANTEAFF

length: 14
J: TRBJ2-2
V: TRBV6-5
CDR3: CASRGTVNTGELFF

length: 17
J: TRBJ2-1
V: TRBV9
CDR3: CASSPFRGGGAGNEQFF

length: 17
J: TRBJ2-3
V: TRBV19
CDR3: CASSSMSPVTGTDTQYF

length: 17
J: TRBJ2-5
V: TRBV4-2
CDR3: CASSQTSGGSVVETQYF

length: 16
J: TRBJ2-1
V: TRBV2
CDR3: CASSEPLAGGNNEQFF

length: 18
J: TRBJ2-7
V: TRBV7-3
CDR3: CASSPRGGAVASRHEQYF

length: 17
J: TRBJ2-2
V: TRBV4-1
CDR3: CASSQGVLAGGTGELFF

length: 15
J: TRBJ2-3
V: TRBV9
CDR3: CASSGSGVRTDTQYF

length: 13
J: TRBJ1-2
V: TRBV14
CDR3: CASQKDRGYGYTF

length: 13
J: TRBJ2-1
V: TRBV14
CDR3: CASSHLVSKEQFF

length: 17
J: TRBJ1-4
V: TRBV7-6
CDR3: CASSLERSVPDNEKLFF

length: 18
J: TRBJ2-6
V: TRBV5-4
CDR3: CASSPGTGGAAGANVLTF

length: 12
J: TRBJ1-2
V: TRBV6-4
CDR3: CASSDSYGGYTF

length: 15
J: TRBJ2-7
V: TRBV6-1
CDR3: CASSDPGTGTYEQYF

length: 14
J: TRBJ1-3
V: TRBV4-1
CDR3: CASSQDPGTNTIYF

length: 14
J: TRBJ2-7
V: TRBV5-1
CDR3: CASSLGGSSYEQYF

length: 14
J: TRBJ1-2
V: TRBV5-1
CDR3: CASSAGTGGYGYTF

length: 12
J: TRBJ2-5
V: TRBV10-2
CDR3: CASSTGLETQYF

length: 14
J: TRBJ2-1
V: TRBV19
CDR3: CASSIRGGNNEQFF

length: 21
J: TRBJ1-4
V: TRBV12-5
CDR3: CASGLGWKSGTGNLFNEKLFF

length: 14
J: TRBJ1-2
V: TRBV6-5
CDR3: CASGSGRLREGYTF

length: 15
J: TRBJ2-5
V: TRBV9
CDR3: CASSVRERARETQYF

length: 12
J: TRBJ2-7
V: TRBV7-8
CDR3: CASSFQGYEQYF

length: 13
J: TRBJ2-1
V: TRBV5-1
CDR3: CASSLQGGNEQFF

length: 13
J: TRBJ2-7
V: TRBV27
CDR3: CASSLQSSYEQYF

length: 12
J: TRBJ2-2
V: TRBV4-1
CDR3: CASSPDSGELFF

length: 12
J: TRBJ1-6
V: TRBV11-2
CDR3: CASSSYNSPLHF

length: 14
J: TRBJ1-2
V: TRBV29-1
CDR3: CSVDRDVTNYGYTF

length: 13
J: TRBJ1-4
V: TRBV30
CDR3: CAWNTQGGEKLFF

length: 14
J: TRBJ1-6
V: TRBV13
CDR3: CASSVTGRNSPLHF

length: 15
J: TRBJ2-4
V: TRBV15
CDR3: CATSRDGGPRNIQYF